This T cell receptor (beta chain) was recorded in a study of T cells in Graves' hyperthyroidism and ophthalmopathy. The V end lost 4 bases, the J end lost 0 bases, and 10 bases lay between the germline ends. The CDR3 runs to 14 residues. Per germline, CDR1 SGHRS and CDR2 YFSETQ. There are a few counts of this clonotype. TCR beta CDR3 regions were amplified from RNA. Primed by the HTBI set, a first-round RT-PCR was run on the TCR CDR3. TCRdb processed the multiplex PCR reads anew with MiXCR; each CDR3 protein has one entry. The table includes approximately 410,000 distinct CDR3 sequences, roughly 14% detected once.

The chain links TRBV5-1 to TRBJ2-5, with D unresolved. This receptor was identified in a man aged 18 to 30 with Graves' ophthalmopathy. Sequences were obtained from blood. CDR3 loop: CASSGDKYQETQYF. DNA for the CDR3: TGCGCCAGCAGCGGAGACAAGTACCAAGAGACCCAGTACTTC.